These 10 T cell receptor beta chains were all obtained from the same sample, sequenced in a study of cytomegalovirus exposure and HLA in healthy donors. PCR involved 60 Vbeta and 13 Jbeta primers. The data were produced by immunoSEQ multiplex PCR, yet TCRdb's version contains in-frame clones alone and is incomplete. Seen here are 110,000 to 150,000 clones, around 10% observed once, and the top ten hold 1.5% to 2%. Source material: PBMCs. The receptors originated from a man aged 45-65 years in good health and CMV-seronegative.

The table lists this clone with many counts. The genes are TRBV19 and TRBJ1-4; D not resolved. V dropped 4 bases and J dropped 7 bases, with 25 bases sitting between them. The CDR3 loop spans 18 amino acids. Germline assignment: CDR1 LNHDA and CDR2 SQIVND (reference sequence). CDR3 sequence: CASSTPRGEVRDFEKLFF. CDR3 sequence (DNA): TGTGCCAGTAGTACCCCCAGAGGAGAAGTTCGGGATTTTGAAAAACTGTTTTTT.

This clone was seen a handful of times. This chain links TRBV5-1 with TRBJ1-2; D gene unclear. Trimming shortened V by 0 bases and J by 7 bases, and 13 bases separated the two germline ends. This CDR3 is built from 14 residues. Germline CDR1 SGHRS, CDR2 YFSETQ. The CDR3 sequence: CASSLAGFISGYTF. The CDR3 DNA is TGCGCCAGCAGCTTGGCGGGGTTTATCTCTGGCTACACCTTC.

This clone was observed a few times. The rearrangement links TRBV5-1 to TRBJ2-7, with D perhaps TRBD1 (5 bases). V was trimmed by 3 bases and J by 2 bases, leaving 12 bases between them. The CDR3 has 14 residues. The V gene's germline CDR1 is SGHRS and CDR2 YFSETQ. The CDR3 DNA follows: TGCGCCAGCAGCTCAGACAGTTCCCCCTACGAGCAGTACTTC. This codes for CASSSDSSPYEQYF. Using reference TRBV5-1 and TRBJ2-7 for the parts outside the CDR3, the full variable domain is KAGVTQTPRYLIKTRGQQVTLSCSPISGHRSVSWYQQTPGQGLQFLFEYFSETQRNKGNFPGRFSGRQFSNSRSEMNVSTLELGDSALYLCASSSDSSPYEQYFGPGTRLTVT.

This clone was seen a few times. V and J are TRBV5-6 and TRBJ1-5; D not certain. This CDR3 has 13 amino acids. V lost 4 bases to trimming and J lost 1 base, with 6 bases between them. The V gene's germline CDR1 is SGHDT and CDR2 YYEEEE. The CDR3 protein is CASSQSSNQPQHF. The CDR3 bases are TGTGCCAGCAGCCAGTCGAGCAATCAGCCCCAGCATTTT. Full variable domain (missing parts from reference TRBV5-6 and TRBJ1-5): DAGVTQSPTHLIKTRGQQVTLRCSPKSGHDTVSWYQQALGQGPQFIFQYYEEEERQRGNFPDRFSGHQFPNYSSELNVNALLLGDSALYLCASSQSSNQPQHFGDGTRLSIL.

The gene calls are TRBV5-1 and TRBJ2-7, with 7 bases lining up with TRBD2. With 7 bases clipped from V and 4 bases from J, the junction kept 8 bases outside the gene matches. The germline V gene has CDR1 SGHRS and CDR2 YFSETQ. The CDR3 has 13 residues. The CDR3 sequence is CASGRGEVYEQYF. The CDR3 nucleotides read TGCGCCAGCGGACGGGGGGAGGTGTACGAGCAGTACTTC.

The chain carries TRBV28 and TRBJ1-4; D gene ambiguous. Germline-derived CDR1 and CDR2 are MDHEN and SYDVKM. The CDR3 sequence is 11 residues long. Trimming removed 6 bases at V and 5 bases at J, with 4 bases between. The CDR3 DNA reads as TGTGCCAGCAGCCTGAATGAAAAACTGTTTTTT. It is translated as CASSLNEKLFF.

The chain recombines TRBV28 with TRBJ2-2; D gene uncertain. Trimming stripped 6 bases from V and 7 bases from J, with 12 bases between. The CDR3 loop spans 13 amino acids. CDR1 MDHEN and CDR2 SYDVKM come from the germline V gene. The CDR3 sequence is CASRKSEVGELFF. The CDR3 DNA is TGTGCCAGCAGAAAGAGCGAGGTCGGGGAGCTGTTTTTT.

This clone occurred a few times. The V call is TRBV15, the J call TRBJ1-4, with D uncertain. This CDR3 region has 13 residues. Trimming cost V 0 bases and J 4 bases, with 3 bases left between them. Germline-derived CDR1 and CDR2 are LNHNV and YYDKDF (reference sequence). Written as DNA, the CDR3 is TGTGCCACCAGCAGAGACCTTAATGAAAAACTGTTTTTT. Protein: CATSRDLNEKLFF.

This CDR3 is CASSPSLGVEQYF. DNA for the CDR3: TGTGCCAGCAGTCCTTCCTTAGGGGTCGAGCAGTACTTC. This chain joins TRBV27 and TRBJ2-7; tentatively, D is TRBD1 (5 bases). The CDR3 length is 13 residues. Per the germline V gene, CDR1 is MNHEY and CDR2 is SMNVEV (reference sequence). Trimming cost V 5 bases and J 6 bases, with 14 bases left between them.

The CDR3 sequence is CASSFGPGNQPQHF. The CDR3 coding sequence is TGCGCCAGCAGCTTTGGGCCTGGCAATCAGCCCCAGCATTTT. The rearrangement links TRBV5-1 to TRBJ1-5; D unclear. The ends were cut back, 2 bases at V and 2 bases at J, with 8 bases in the middle. The germline V gene has CDR1 SGHRS and CDR2 YFSETQ. There are 14 residues in the CDR3.